This T cell receptor (beta chain) was captured by sequencing in a study of T cell changes during pregnancy in multiple sclerosis. Assay: immunoSEQ multiplex PCR; the TCRdb copy retains only in-frame clones and omits some. Of 60,000 to 65,000 clones in the sample, about 90% were seen once. Sequencing was performed on peripheral blood, taken in the second trimester of pregnancy. This TCR came from a female donor in good health, enrolled as a control in a pregnancy study.

This CDR3 reads CASSQVVRGTDTQYF. CDR3 coding DNA: TGCGCCAGCAGCCAAGTGGTGCGGGGTACAGATACGCAGTATTTT. The chain recombines TRBV4-3 with TRBJ2-3; D possibly corresponds to TRBD2 (6 bases). The CDR3 runs 15 residues. The V gene lost 1 base and the J gene lost 3 bases, with 11 bases spanning the gap. Germline V gives CDR1 LGHNA, CDR2 YSLEER.